This T cell receptor (beta chain) was sequenced during a study of T cell responses to AZD1222 COVID-19 vaccine. Study-wide context: Second doses that came at about 4 or about 12 weeks were put together.

The CDR3 has 14 residues. Trimming took 10 bases from V and 3 from J, leaving 18 bases between them. Germline CDR1 is MGHDK and CDR2 is SYGVNS. In regard to this clone: Antigen unknown.

Study-wide findings and caveats: Donors were chiefly white British, with a greater number of females, and clonal diversity was perhaps underestimated. Spike-specific TCR depth and breadth grew after two AZD1222 doses. Unmutated regions of variants are reportedly targeted by nearly half of spike-specific TCRs.

TCRdb's table, derived via immunoSEQ multiplex PCR, lists solely in-frame clones and lacks some. The data show roughly 120,000 clones, around 90% seen once. The chain combines TRBV25-1 with TRBJ1-1; D is possibly TRBD1 (5 bases). Specimen: peripheral blood, collected on day 0 of AZD1222 vaccination. This TCR was sampled from an adult in good health. The CDR3 region is CATNPPGRDTEAFF. CDR3 nucleotides: TGTGCCACGAACCCCCCGGGGCGCGACACTGAAGCTTTCTTT. Full variable domain (missing parts from reference TRBV25-1 and TRBJ1-1): EADIYQTPRYLVIGTGKKITLECSQTMGHDKMYWYQQDPGMELHLIHYSYGVNSTEKGDLSSESTVSRIRTEHFPLTLESARPSHTSQYLCATNPPGRDTEAFFGQGTRLTVV.